This T cell receptor beta chain emerged from a study of T cell changes during pregnancy in multiple sclerosis. Assay used: immunoSEQ multiplex PCR; TCRdb lists only in-frame clones, some missing. The data hold some 53,000 clones, with 85% to 95% observed a single time. The CDR3 is 14 amino acids. V was clipped by 4 bases and J by 0 bases, with 10 bases between them. Germline V gene data show CDR1 as GTSNPN and CDR2 as SVGIG (reference sequence). The TCR sequence derives from a female donor with multiple sclerosis, enrolled in a pregnancy study. This chain uses TRBV30 with TRBJ1-3; no clear D gene. Source: CD4+ T cells from peripheral blood mononuclear cells, taken in the third trimester of pregnancy. In DNA, the CDR3 is TGTGCCTGGACCCTTGATAGCTCTGGAAACACCATATATTTT. Translated, it gives CAWTLDSSGNTIYF. The entire variable domain, with the rest obtained from reference TRBV30 and TRBJ1-3, is as follows: SQTIHQWPATLVQPVGSPLSLECTVEGTSNPNLYWYRQAAGRGLQLLFYSVGIGQISSEVPQNLSASRPQDRQFILSSKKLLLSDSGFYLCAWTLDSSGNTIYFGEGSWLTVV.